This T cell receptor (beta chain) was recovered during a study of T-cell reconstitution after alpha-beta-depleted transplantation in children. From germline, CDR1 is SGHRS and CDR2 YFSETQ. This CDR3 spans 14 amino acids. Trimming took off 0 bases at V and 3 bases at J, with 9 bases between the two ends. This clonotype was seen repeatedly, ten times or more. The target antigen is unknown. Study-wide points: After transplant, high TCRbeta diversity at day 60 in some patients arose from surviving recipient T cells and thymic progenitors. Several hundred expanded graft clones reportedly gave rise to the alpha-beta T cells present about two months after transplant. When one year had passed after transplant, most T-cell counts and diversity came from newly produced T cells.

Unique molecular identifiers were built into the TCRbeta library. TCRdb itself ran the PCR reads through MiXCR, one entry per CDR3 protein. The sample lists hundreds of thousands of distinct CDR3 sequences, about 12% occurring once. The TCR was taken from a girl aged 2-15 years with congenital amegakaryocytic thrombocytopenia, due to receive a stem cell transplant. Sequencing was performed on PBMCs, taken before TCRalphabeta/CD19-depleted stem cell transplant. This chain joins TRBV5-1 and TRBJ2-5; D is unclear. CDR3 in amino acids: CASSLETIEETQYF. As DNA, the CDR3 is TGCGCCAGCAGCTTGGAAACTATTGAAGAGACCCAGTACTTC.